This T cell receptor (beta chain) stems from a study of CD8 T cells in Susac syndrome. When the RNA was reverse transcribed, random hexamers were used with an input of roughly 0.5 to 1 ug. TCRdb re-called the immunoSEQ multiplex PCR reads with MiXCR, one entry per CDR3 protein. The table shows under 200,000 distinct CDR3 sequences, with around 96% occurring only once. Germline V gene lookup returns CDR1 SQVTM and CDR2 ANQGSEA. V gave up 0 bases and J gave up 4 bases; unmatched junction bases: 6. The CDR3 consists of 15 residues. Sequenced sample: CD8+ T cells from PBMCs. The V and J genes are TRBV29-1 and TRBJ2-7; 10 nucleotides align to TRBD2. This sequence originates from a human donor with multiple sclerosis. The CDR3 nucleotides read TGCAGCGTTGAAGATCTGACTAGCGGGCAATACGAGCAGTACTTC. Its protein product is CSVEDLTSGQYEQYF.